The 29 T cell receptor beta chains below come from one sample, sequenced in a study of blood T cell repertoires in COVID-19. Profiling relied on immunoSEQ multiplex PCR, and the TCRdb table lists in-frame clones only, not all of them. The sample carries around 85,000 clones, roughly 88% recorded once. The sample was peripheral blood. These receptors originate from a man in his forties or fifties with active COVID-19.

DNA for the CDR3: TGTGCCAGCAGCTTAAAGGCTAGCGACACCTACGAGCAGTACTTC. Translation: CASSLKASDTYEQYF. V usage is TRBV7-2 and J usage is TRBJ2-7; the D gene is possibly TRBD2 (6 bases). Germline lookup yields CDR1 SGHTA and CDR2 FQGNSA. This CDR3 region has 15 residues. V was pared by 2 bases and J by 2 bases, with 13 bases between.

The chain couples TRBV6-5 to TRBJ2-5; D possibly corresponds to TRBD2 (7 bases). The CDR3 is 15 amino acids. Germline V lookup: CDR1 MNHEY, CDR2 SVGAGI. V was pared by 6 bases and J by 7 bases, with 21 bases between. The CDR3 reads CASSNGGGTTGTQYF. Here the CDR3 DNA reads TGTGCCAGCAGCAATGGGGGGGGCACAACCGGGACCCAGTACTTC.

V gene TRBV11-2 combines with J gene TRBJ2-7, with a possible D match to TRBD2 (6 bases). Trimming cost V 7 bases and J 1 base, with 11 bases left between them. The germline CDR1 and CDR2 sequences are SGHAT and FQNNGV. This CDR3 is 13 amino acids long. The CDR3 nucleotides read TGTGCCAGCACTGGGACTGGGTCCTACGAGCAGTACTTC. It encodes CASTGTGSYEQYF.

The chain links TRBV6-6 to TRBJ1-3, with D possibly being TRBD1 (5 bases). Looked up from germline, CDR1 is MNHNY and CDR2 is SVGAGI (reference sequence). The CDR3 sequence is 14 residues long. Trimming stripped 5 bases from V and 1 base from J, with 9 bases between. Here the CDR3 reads CASSKDSSGNTIYF. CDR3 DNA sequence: TGTGCCAGCAGTAAAGACAGTTCTGGAAACACCATATATTTT.

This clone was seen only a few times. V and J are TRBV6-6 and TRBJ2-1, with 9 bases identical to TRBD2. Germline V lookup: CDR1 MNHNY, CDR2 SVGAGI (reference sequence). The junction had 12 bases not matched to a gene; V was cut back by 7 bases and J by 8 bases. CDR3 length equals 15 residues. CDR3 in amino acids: CASKNPGLANDEQFF. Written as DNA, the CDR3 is TGTGCCAGCAAAAATCCGGGACTAGCTAACGATGAGCAGTTCTTC.

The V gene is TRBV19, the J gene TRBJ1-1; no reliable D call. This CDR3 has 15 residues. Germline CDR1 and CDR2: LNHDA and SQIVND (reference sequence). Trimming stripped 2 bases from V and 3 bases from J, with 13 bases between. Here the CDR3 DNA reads TGTGCCAGTAGTATATTTGGGCGTCGAGACACTGAAGCTTTCTTT. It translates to CASSIFGRRDTEAFF. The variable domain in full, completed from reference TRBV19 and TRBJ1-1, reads DGGITQSPKYLFRKEGQNVTLSCEQNLNHDAMYWYRQDPGQGLRLIYYSQIVNDFQKGDIAEGYSVSREKKESFPLTVTSAQKNPTAFYLCASSIFGRRDTEAFFGQGTRLTVV.

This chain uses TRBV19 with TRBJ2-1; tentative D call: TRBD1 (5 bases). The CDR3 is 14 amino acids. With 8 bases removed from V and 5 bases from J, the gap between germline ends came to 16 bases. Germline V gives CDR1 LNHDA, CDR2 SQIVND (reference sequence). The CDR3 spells CASQEMAGNNEQFF. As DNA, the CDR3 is TGTGCCAGTCAGGAGATGGCAGGGAACAATGAGCAGTTCTTC.

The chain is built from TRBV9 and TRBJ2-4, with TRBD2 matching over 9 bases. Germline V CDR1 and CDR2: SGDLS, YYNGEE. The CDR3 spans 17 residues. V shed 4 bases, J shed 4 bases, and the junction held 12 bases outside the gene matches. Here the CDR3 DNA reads TGTGCCAGCAGCCCCGAGGGGGCGGGGGGGATAAAAAACATTCAGTACTTC. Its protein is CASSPEGAGGIKNIQYF.

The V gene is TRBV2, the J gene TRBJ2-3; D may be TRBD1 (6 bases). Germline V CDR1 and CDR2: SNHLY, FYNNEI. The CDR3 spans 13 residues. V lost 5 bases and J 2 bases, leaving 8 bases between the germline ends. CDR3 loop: CASSWGLTDTQYF. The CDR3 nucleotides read TGTGCCAGCAGTTGGGGGCTCACAGATACGCAGTATTTT.

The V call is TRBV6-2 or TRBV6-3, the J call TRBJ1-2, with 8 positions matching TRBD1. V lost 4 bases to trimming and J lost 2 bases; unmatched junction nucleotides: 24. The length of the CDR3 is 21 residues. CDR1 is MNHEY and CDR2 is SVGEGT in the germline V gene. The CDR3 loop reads CASSFLGQGRTLLHVNYGYTF. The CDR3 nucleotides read TGTGCCAGCAGTTTCCTCGGACAGGGACGGACCCTTCTTCACGTGAACTATGGCTACACCTTC.

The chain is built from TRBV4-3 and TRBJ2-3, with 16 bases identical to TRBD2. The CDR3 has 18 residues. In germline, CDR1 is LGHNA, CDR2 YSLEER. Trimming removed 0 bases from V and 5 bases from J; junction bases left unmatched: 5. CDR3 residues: CASSQDPGLAGGRDTQYF. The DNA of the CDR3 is TGCGCCAGCAGCCAAGATCCGGGACTAGCGGGAGGGCGAGATACGCAGTATTTT.

The CDR3 spells CASSRAGGFSYEQYF. The CDR3 DNA sequence: TGTGCCAGCAGCCGGGCGGGAGGGTTCTCCTACGAGCAGTACTTC. This chain links TRBV27 with TRBJ2-7; 9 bases map to TRBD2. Germline CDR1 reads MNHEY; CDR2 reads SMNVEV (reference sequence). J gave up 0 bases and V 6 bases, and 6 bases lay outside the gene matches. This CDR3 has 15 residues.

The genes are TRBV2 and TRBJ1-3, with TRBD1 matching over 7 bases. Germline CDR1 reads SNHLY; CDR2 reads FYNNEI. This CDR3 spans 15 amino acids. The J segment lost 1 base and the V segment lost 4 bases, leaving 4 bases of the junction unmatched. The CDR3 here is CASSGSTGSGNTIYF. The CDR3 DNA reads TGTGCCAGCAGTGGATCGACAGGGTCTGGAAACACCATATATTTT.

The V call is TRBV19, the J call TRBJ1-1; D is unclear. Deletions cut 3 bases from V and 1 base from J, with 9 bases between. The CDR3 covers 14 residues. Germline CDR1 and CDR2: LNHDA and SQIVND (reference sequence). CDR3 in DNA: TGTGCCAGTAGTATCGAGAATCGGAACACTGAAGCTTTCTTT. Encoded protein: CASSIENRNTEAFF.

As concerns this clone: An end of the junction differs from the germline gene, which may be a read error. The CDR3 is CASSHGTPNTGELFF. CDR3 bases: TGTGCTAGCAGCCACGGGACACCCAACACCGGGGAGCTGTTTTTT. This chain links TRBV7-7 with TRBJ2-2; weak D call: TRBD1 (6 bases). The CDR3 covers 15 residues. The germline gives CDR1 SSHAT, CDR2 FNYEAQ (reference sequence).

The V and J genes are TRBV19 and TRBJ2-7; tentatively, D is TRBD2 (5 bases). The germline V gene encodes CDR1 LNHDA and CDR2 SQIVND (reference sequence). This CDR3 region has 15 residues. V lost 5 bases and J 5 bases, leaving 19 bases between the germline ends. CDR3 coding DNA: TGTGCCAGTAGTGCCCGCAGCGGTACCCGAGACGAGCAGTACTTC. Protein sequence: CASSARSGTRDEQYF.

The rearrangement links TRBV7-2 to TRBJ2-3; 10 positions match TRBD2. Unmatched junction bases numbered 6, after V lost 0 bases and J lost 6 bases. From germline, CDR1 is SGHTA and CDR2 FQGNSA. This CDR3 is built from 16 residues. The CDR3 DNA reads TGTGCCAGCAGCTTAGCCGGGACTAGCGTATCTGATACGCAGTATTTT. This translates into CASSLAGTSVSDTQYF.

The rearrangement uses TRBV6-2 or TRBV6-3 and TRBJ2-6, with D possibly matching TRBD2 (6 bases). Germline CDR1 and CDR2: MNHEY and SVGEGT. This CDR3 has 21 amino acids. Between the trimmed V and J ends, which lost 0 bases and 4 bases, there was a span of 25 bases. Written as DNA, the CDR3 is TGTGCCAGCAGTTACTCGATTAATCGCGGGACGCGAGTCGAGGGGGCCAACGTCCTGACTTTC. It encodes CASSYSINRGTRVEGANVLTF.

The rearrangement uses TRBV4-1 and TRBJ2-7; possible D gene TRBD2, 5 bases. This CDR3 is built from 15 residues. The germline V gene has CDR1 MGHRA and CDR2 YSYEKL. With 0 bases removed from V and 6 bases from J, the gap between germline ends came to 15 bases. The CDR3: CASSQDWSGRGEQYF. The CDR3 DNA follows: TGCGCCAGCAGCCAAGATTGGTCCGGCCGGGGCGAGCAGTACTTC.

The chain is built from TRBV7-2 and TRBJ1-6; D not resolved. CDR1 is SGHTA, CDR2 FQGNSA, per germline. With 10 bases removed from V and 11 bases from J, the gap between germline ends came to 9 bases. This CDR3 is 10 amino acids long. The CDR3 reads CATPHPPLHF. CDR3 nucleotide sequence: TGTGCCACCCCACACCCACCCCTCCACTTT. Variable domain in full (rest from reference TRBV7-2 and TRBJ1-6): GAGVSQSPSNKVTEKGKDVELRCDPISGHTALYWYRQSLGQGLEFLIYFQGNSAPDKSGLPSDRFSAERTGGSVSTLTIQRTQQEDSAVYLCATPHPPLHFGNGTRLTVT.

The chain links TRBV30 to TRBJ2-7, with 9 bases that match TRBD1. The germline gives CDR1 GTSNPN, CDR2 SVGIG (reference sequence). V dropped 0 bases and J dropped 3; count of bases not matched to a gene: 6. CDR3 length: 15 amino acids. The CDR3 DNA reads TGTGCCTGGAGTGTACTTCTGGGACAGGGCTACGAGCAGTACTTC. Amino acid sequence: CAWSVLLGQGYEQYF.

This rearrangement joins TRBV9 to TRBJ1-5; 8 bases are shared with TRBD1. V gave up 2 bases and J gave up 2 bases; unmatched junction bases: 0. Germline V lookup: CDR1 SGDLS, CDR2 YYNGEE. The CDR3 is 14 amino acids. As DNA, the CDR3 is TGTGCCAGCAGCGTGACAGGGGGCAATCAGCCCCAGCATTTT. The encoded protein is CASSVTGGNQPQHF. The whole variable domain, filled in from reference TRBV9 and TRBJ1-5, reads DSGVTQTPKHLITATGQRVTLRCSPRSGDLSVYWYQQSLDQGLQFLIQYYNGEERAKGNILERFSAQQFPDLHSELNLSSLELGDSALYFCASSVTGGNQPQHFGDGTRLSIL.

In DNA, the CDR3 is TGTGCCAGCAGCTTAAATGCTGAACAGGGGTCGTACGAGCAGTACTTC. It encodes CASSLNAEQGSYEQYF. V and J are TRBV7-6 and TRBJ2-7, with TRBD1 matching 7 bases. J was trimmed by 4 bases and V by 2 bases; bases with no gene match: 11. Germline V gene lookup returns CDR1 SGHVS and CDR2 FNYEAQ. There are 16 residues in the CDR3.

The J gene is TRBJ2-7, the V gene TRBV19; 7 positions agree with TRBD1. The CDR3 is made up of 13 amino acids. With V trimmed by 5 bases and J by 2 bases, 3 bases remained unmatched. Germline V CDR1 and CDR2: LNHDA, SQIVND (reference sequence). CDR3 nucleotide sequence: TGTGCCAGTAGTTCCACAGGGGCCTACGAGCAGTACTTC. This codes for CASSSTGAYEQYF. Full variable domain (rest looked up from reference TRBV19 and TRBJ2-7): DGGITQSPKYLFRKEGQNVTLSCEQNLNHDAMYWYRQDPGQGLRLIYYSQIVNDFQKGDIAEGYSVSREKKESFPLTVTSAQKNPTAFYLCASSSTGAYEQYFGPGTRLTVT.

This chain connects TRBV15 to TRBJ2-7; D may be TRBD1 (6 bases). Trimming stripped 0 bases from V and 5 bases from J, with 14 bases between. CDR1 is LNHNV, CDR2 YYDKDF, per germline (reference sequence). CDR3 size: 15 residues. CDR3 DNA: TGTGCCACCAGCAGAGATCTAGGGACAATCGACGAGCAGTACTTC. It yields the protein CATSRDLGTIDEQYF.

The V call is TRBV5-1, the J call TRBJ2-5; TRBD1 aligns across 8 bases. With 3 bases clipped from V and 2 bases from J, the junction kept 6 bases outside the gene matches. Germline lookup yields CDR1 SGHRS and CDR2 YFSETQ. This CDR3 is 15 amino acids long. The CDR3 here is CASSSGDRGQETQYF. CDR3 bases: TGCGCCAGCAGCTCTGGAGACAGGGGACAAGAGACCCAGTACTTC.

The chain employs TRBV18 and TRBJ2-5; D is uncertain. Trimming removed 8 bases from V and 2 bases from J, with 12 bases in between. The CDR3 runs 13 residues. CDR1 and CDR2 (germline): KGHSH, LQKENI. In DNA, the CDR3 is TGTGCCAGCGGGCTACGGCTGCAAGAGACCCAGTACTTC. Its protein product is CASGLRLQETQYF.

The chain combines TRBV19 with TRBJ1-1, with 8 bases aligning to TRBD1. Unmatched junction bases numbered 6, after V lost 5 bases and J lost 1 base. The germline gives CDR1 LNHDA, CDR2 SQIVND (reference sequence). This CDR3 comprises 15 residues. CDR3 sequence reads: CASSLTGAGNTEAFF. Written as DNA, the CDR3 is TGTGCCAGTAGTCTGACAGGGGCGGGGAACACTGAAGCTTTCTTT.

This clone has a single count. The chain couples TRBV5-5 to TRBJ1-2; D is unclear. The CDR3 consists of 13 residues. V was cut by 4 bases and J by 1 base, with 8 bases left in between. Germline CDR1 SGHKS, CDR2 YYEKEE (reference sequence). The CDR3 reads CASSLRSNYGYTF. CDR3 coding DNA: TGTGCCAGCAGCCTCCGCAGTAACTATGGCTACACCTTC.